The text below deals with one T cell receptor (beta chain). This clonotype was found a few times. Which antigen it targets is not known. Base-call qualities are not available, and no considerably larger clone is one nucleotide away. Stable Graves' hyperthyroidism was defined as no progression to ophthalmopathy during 18 months of follow-up. The hyperthyroidism patients were between 18 and 65 years old and newly diagnosed, with a disease duration of less than 2 months. Any patient with an uncontrolled infection, another autoimmune disease, pregnancy or lactation was excluded. Diagnoses were established on the basis of clinical symptoms, serum thyroxine and TRAb, thyroid ultrasound, and orbital computed tomography. Ficoll-Paque density gradient centrifugation was used to isolate PBMCs from about 9 ml of fresh peripheral blood. Total RNA was extracted with Trizol reagent, and quality was checked on an Agilent 2100 Bioanalyzer.

The data are from a study of T cells in Graves' hyperthyroidism and ophthalmopathy (dated by TCRdb to the late 2010s). The study in broad terms: Peripheral blood was sampled at the time of initial diagnosis, prior to any treatment. An independent validation cohort of 18 to 20 hyperthyroidism patients and about 15 patients who later progressed to ophthalmopathy tested prospective prediction of ophthalmopathy. Following sampling, methimazole starting at 30 mg daily was given to hyperthyroidism patients, and high-dose intravenous methylprednisolone was given to ophthalmopathy patients. TCR Vbeta CDR3 sequencing of 135 peripheral blood samples (approximately 44 ophthalmopathy, roughly 72 hyperthyroidism and around 17 progressor patients) is reported in the paper. A discovery cohort of roughly 96 patients, 43 with Graves' ophthalmopathy and about 60 with stable Graves' hyperthyroidism, was used to find distinguishing TCR V-J signatures. Thyroid tissue and blood T-cell repertoires from roughly six Graves' hyperthyroidism patients were also compared in the study. The 95 to 100 discovery patients were randomly divided into training and test sets at a 7:3 ratio.

The study at large found these results: Blood samples also contained most of the expanded thyroid clonotypes (frequency above 0.001), which suggests that blood repertoires may reflect thyroid immune responses. Sample size was not statistically predetermined, and blinding of investigators to group allocation was not performed. Ophthalmopathy was separated from stable hyperthyroidism by a 13 V-J signature model, with approximately 89% sensitivity and approximately 81% specificity obtained in cross-validation and 80%/75% obtained in testing. In validation, the model predicted progression to ophthalmopathy a median of roughly 6.2 months before onset, with around 70% sensitivity and more than 72% specificity.

The CDR3 runs 15 residues from the cysteine to the phenylalanine. The CDR3 DNA has 45 bases and is translated from base 1. V is shortened by 0 bases, J by 8 bases, and the region joining them spans 17 bases. Reading the germline V gene (reference sequence) gives CDR1 DFQATT and CDR2 SNEGSKA. TCR beta CDR3 regions were amplified from RNA transcripts. A first-round RT-PCR of the TCR CDR3 used the HTBI primer set with the Qiagen OneStep RT-PCR kit. The libraries were constructed in a second round of multiplex PCR and then size-selected and purified. Sequencing of the libraries was done on an Illumina HiSeq2000 using paired-end 100 bp reads. Regarding the original processing steps: SOAPnuke was used to process the raw data, throwing out any read that contained adapters or uncalled bases, had a mean Phred below 15, or lacked an exact constant-primer or identifier match. COPE v1.2.5 was used to merge high-quality paired reads, and clonotypes were defined as unique nucleotide sequences. MiTCR v1.1 was used to align the clonotypes against IMGT TRBV, TRBD and TRBJ reference segments. The analysis included only V-J combinations with a frequency above 0.0001, which together covered roughly 99% of the repertoires. A TCS score was defined as the ratio between F50 (clonal expansion) and ExV (chaos), using BLOSUM62-based TCRdist between CDR3 peptides within each V-J. Welch's t-statistics and random forest reduced around 510 V-J features to about 13, which were used in a naive Bayes classifier (R e1071). TCRdb took the public reads, trimmed them with fastp at Q25, ran MiXCR for clone calling and kept in-frame beta chains. All rows with the same CDR3 protein become a single entry with the most common DNA and genes. The V and J calls were not made by the authors but by TCRdb's processing. The sample table contains 550,000 to 800,000 distinct CDR3 sequences; only one count was recorded for roughly 15% of them. The ten biggest clones cover approximately 8.4% of the sample.

This TCR derives from a man aged 18 to 30 with Graves' hyperthyroidism. The chain is assembled from TRBV20-1 and TRBJ2-1; tentative D gene TRBD1, with 5 bases matching. The sequenced material came from blood. The CDR3 region has the sequence CSARDSGSNRDEQFF. In nucleotide form, the sequence is TGCAGTGCTAGAGACTCAGGGTCTAATCGCGATGAGCAGTTCTTC.